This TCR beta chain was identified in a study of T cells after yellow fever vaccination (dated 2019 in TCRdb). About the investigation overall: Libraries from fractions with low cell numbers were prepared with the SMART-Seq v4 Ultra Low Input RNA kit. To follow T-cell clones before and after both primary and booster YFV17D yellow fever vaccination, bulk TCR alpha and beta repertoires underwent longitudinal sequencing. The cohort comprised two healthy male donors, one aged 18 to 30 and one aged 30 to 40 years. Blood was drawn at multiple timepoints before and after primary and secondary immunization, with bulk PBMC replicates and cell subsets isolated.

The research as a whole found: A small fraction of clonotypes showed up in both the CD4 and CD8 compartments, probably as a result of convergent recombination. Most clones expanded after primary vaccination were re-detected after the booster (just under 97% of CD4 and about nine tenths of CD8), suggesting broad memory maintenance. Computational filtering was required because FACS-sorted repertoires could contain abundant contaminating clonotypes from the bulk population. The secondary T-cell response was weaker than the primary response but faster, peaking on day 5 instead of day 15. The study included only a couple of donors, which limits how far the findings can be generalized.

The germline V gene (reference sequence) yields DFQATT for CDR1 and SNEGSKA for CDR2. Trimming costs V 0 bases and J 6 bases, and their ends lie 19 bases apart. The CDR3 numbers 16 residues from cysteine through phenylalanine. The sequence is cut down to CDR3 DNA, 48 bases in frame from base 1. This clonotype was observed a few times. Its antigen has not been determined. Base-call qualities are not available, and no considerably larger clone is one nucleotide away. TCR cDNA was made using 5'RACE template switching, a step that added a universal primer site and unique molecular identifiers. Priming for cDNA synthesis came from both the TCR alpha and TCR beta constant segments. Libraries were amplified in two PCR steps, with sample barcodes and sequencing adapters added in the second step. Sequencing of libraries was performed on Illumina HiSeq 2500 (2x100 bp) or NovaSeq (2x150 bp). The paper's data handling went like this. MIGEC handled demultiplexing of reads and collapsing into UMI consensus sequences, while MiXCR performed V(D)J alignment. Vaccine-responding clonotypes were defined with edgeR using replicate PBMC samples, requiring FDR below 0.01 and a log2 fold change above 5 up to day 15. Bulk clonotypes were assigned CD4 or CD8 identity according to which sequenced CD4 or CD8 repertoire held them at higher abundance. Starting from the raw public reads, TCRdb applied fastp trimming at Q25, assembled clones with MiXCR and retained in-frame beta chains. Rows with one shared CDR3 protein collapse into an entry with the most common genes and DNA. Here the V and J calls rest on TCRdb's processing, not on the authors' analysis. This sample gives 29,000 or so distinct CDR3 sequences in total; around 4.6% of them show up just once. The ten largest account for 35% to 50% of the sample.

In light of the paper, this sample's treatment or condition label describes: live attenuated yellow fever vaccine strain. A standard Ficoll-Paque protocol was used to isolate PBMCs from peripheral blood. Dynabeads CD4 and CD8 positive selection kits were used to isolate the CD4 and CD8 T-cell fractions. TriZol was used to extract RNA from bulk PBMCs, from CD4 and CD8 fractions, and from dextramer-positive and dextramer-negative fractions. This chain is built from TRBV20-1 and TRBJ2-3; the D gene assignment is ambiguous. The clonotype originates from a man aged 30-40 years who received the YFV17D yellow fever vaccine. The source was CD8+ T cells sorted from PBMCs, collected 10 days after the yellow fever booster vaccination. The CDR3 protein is CSARDPTHRNYDTQYF. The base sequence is TGCAGTGCTAGAGATCCGACCCACCGCAATTACGATACGCAGTATTTT.